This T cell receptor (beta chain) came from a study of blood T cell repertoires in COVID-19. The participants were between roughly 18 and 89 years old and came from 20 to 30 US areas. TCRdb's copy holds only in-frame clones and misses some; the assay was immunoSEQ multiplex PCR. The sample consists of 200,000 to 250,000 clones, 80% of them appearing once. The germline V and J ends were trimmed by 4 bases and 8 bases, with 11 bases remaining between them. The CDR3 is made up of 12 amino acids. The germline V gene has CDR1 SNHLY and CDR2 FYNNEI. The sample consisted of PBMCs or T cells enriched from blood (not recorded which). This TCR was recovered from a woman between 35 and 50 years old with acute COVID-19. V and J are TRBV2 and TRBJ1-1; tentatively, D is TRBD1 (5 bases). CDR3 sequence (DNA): TGTGCCAGCAGTGGCGAGGCAGGGGAAGCTTTCTTT. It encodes CASSGEAGEAFF.